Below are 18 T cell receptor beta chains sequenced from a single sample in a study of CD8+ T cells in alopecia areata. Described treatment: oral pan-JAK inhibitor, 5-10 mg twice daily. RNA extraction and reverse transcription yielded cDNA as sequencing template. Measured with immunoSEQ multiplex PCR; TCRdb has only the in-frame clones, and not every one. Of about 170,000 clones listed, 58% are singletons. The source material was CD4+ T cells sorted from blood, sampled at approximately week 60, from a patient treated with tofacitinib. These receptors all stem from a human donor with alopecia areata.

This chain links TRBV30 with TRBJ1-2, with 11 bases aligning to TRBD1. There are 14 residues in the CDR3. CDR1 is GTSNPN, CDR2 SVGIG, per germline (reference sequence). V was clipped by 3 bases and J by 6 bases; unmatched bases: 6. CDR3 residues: CAWSVTDRGHGYTF. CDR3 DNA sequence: TGTGCCTGGAGCGTGACGGACAGGGGGCATGGCTACACCTTC. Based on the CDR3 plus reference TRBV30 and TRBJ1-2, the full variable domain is SQTIHQWPATLVQPVGSPLSLECTVEGTSNPNLYWYRQAAGRGLQLLFYSVGIGQISSEVPQNLSASRPQDRQFILSSKKLLLSDSGFYLCAWSVTDRGHGYTFGSGTRLTVV.

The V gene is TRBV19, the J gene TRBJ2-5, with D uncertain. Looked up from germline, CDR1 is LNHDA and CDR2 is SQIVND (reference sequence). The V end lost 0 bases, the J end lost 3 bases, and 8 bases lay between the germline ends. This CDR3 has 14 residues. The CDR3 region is CASSIDRVKETQYF. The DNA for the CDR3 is TGTGCCAGTAGTATAGATCGTGTTAAAGAGACCCAGTACTTC.

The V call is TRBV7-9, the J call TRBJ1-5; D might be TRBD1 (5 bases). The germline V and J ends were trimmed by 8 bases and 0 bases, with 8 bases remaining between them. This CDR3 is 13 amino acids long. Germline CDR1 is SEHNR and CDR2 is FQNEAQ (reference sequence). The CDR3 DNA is TGTGCCAGCCGCGGGGGTAGCAATCAGCCCCAGCATTTT. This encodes CASRGGSNQPQHF.

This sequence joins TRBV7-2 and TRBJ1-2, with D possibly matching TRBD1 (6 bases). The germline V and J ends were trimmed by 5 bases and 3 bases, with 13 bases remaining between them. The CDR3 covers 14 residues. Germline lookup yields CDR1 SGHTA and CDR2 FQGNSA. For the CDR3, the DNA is TGTGCCAGCAGCCCGGGGGGCGCAGACTATGGCTACACCTTC. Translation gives CASSPGGADYGYTF.

The chain's CDR3 is CASSSSRRNYEQYF. The DNA of the CDR3 is TGTGCCAGCAGTTCCTCGAGACGGAACTACGAGCAGTACTTC. This chain connects TRBV27 to TRBJ2-7; D not resolved. V was cut by 4 bases and J by 3 bases, with 13 bases left in between. The CDR3 runs 14 residues. The germline gives CDR1 MNHEY, CDR2 SMNVEV (reference sequence).

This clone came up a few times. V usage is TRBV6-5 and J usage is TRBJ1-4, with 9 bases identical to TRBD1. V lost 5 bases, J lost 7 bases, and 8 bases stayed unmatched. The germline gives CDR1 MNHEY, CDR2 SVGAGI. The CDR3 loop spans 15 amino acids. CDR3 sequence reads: CASSLGQGVIEKLFF. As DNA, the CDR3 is TGTGCCAGCAGTCTGGGACAGGGAGTAATTGAAAAACTGTTTTTT.

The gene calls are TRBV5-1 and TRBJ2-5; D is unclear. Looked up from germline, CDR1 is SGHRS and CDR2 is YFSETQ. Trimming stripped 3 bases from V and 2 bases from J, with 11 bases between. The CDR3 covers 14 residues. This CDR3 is CASSWARVQETQYF. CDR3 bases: TGCGCCAGCAGCTGGGCTCGAGTACAAGAGACCCAGTACTTC.

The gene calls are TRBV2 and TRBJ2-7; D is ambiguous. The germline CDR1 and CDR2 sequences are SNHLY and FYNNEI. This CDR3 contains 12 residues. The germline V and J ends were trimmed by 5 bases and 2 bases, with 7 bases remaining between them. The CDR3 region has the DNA TGTGCCAGCAGTCTAACGACCTACGAGCAGTACTTC. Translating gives CASSLTTYEQYF.

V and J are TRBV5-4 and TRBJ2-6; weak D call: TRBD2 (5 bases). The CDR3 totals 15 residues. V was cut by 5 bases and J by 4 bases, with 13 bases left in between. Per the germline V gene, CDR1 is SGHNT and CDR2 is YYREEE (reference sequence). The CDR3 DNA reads TGTGCCAGCAGTCGAGTCGGGGAAGGGGCCAACGTCCTGACTTTC. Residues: CASSRVGEGANVLTF.

This chain's CDR3 is CASSISGNTGELFF. The CDR3 DNA reads TGTGCCAGTAGTATTTCTGGGAACACCGGGGAGCTGTTTTTT. This chain uses TRBV19 with TRBJ2-2; D uncertain. This CDR3 has 14 amino acids. CDR1 is LNHDA, CDR2 SQIVND, per germline (reference sequence). Trimming stripped 3 bases from V and 1 base from J, with 6 bases between. Full variable domain (missing parts from reference TRBV19 and TRBJ2-2): DGGITQSPKYLFRKEGQNVTLSCEQNLNHDAMYWYRQDPGQGLRLIYYSQIVNDFQKGDIAEGYSVSREKKESFPLTVTSAQKNPTAFYLCASSISGNTGELFFGEGSRLTVL.

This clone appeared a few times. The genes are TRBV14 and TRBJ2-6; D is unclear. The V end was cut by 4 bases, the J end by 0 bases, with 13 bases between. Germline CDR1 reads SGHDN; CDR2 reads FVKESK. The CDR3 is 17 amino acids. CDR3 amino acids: CASSRRTSGSGANVLTF. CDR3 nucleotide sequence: TGTGCCAGCAGCCGCAGAACCTCTGGCTCTGGGGCCAACGTCCTGACTTTC.

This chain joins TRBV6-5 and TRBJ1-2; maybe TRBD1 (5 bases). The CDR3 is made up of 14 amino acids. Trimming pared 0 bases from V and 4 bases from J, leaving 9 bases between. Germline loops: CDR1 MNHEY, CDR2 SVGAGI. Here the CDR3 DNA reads TGTGCCAGCAGTTACTCGGCGGGGCCCTATGGCTACACCTTC. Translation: CASSYSAGPYGYTF.

The CDR3 region has the DNA TGTGCCAGTAGTATGGGACTAGTAGGCACAGATACGCAGTATTTT. This translates into CASSMGLVGTDTQYF. The chain employs TRBV19 and TRBJ2-3, with 8 bases that match TRBD2. Looked up from germline, CDR1 is LNHDA and CDR2 is SQIVND (reference sequence). This CDR3 is built from 15 residues. The V segment lost 3 bases and the J segment 1 base; nucleotides outside the gene matches: 3. Combining the CDR3 with reference TRBV19 and TRBJ2-3 gives the whole variable domain DGGITQSPKYLFRKEGQNVTLSCEQNLNHDAMYWYRQDPGQGLRLIYYSQIVNDFQKGDIAEGYSVSREKKESFPLTVTSAQKNPTAFYLCASSMGLVGTDTQYFGPGTRLTVL.

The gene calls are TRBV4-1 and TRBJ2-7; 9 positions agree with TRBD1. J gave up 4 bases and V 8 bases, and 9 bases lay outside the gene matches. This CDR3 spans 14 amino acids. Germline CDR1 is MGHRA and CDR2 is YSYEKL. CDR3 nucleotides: TGCGCCAGCGGGCCGGGACAGGGAATTTACGAGCAGTACTTC. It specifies CASGPGQGIYEQYF.

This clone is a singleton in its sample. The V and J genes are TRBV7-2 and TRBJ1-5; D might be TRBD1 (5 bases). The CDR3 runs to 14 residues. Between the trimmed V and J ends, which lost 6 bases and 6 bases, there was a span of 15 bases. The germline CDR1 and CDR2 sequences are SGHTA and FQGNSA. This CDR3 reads CASSPGTGGQPQHF. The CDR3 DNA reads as TGTGCCAGCAGTCCGGGGACGGGGGGTCAGCCCCAGCATTTT.

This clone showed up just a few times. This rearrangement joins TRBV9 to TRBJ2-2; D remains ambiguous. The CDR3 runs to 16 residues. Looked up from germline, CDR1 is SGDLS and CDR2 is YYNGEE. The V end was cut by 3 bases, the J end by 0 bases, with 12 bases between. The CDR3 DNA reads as TGTGCCAGCAGCGCAAGAGTCGTTTCGAACACCGGGGAGCTGTTTTTT. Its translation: CASSARVVSNTGELFF.

CDR3: CASSQEQSGETQYF. CDR3 bases: TGCGCCAGCAGCCAAGAACAAAGCGGAGAGACCCAGTACTTC. The V call is TRBV4-1, the J call TRBJ2-5; TRBD2 is a possible D gene (5 bases). With 0 bases removed from V and 4 bases from J, the gap between germline ends came to 9 bases. Looked up from germline, CDR1 is MGHRA and CDR2 is YSYEKL. CDR3 length equals 14 residues.

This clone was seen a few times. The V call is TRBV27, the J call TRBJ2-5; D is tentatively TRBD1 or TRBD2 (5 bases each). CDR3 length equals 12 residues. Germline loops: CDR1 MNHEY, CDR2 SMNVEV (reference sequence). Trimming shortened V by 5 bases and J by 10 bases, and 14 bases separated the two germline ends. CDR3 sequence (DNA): TGTGCCAGCAGTAATAACCCAGGGAGCCAGTACTTC. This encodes CASSNNPGSQYF.